Listed below are T cell receptor beta chains from one sample, sequenced in a study of blood T cell repertoires in COVID-19. Produced via immunoSEQ multiplex PCR; TCRdb's table is partial and in-frame only. This sample has 57,000 or so clones, with about 75% found just once. Sequenced input: peripheral blood. All receptors come from a man aged 45-60 years with active or convalescent COVID-19. The CDR3 runs from the conserved cysteine through the conserved F or W. Only some rows state a clone size, as once, few, many or a class for expanded clones.

TRBV10-3	TRBJ2-7	.	CAISEGTGVFEQYF
TRBV19	TRBJ2-7	.	CASSPGVTIGNVYEQYF
TRBV5-8	TRBJ2-3	.	CASSLRTGIYTDTQYF
TRBV14	TRBJ1-1	.	CASRVSGRREDTEAFF
TRBV5-1	TRBJ1-5	.	CASSRTRGQPQHF
TRBV10-2	TRBJ2-7	once	CASSRGLAGVDDYYEQYF
TRBV2	TRBJ2-1	.	CASLAGTRNEQFF
TRBV6-6	TRBJ1-1	.	CASSPLVGSTEAFF
TRBV5-8	TRBJ2-3	.	CASSFSGGRGDTQYF
TRBV7-2	TRBJ2-1	.	CASSFFEALNEQFF
TRBV3-1/TRBV3-2	TRBJ2-1	.	CASRGTSSYNEQFF
TRBV19	TRBJ2-7	.	CASSMRGSSYEQYF
TRBV11-2	TRBJ2-5	.	CASSIGTSGIQETQYF
TRBV18	TRBJ2-3	.	CASSPPGTLGDTQYF
TRBV29-1	TRBJ1-1	.	CSVEGTDTEAFF
TRBV2	TRBJ2-1	.	CASSVAGGRYNEQFF
TRBV7-8	TRBJ2-2	few	CASSSPSAGWTGELFF
TRBV30	TRBJ1-5	.	CAWRPQGYNQPQHF
TRBV30	TRBJ2-5	.	CAGGLRETQYF
TRBV2	TRBJ2-7	few	CASKETARGHLEQYF
TRBV5-6	TRBJ1-1	.	CASSQLSGVGEAFF
TRBV7-2	TRBJ2-7	few	CASSLGTSGRTVAYEQYF
TRBV27	TRBJ2-7	.	CASRNGNYEQYF
TRBV9	TRBJ2-3	.	CASSALSTDTQYF
TRBV5-1	TRBJ1-1	.	CASSRAGVGDTEAFF
TRBV19	TRBJ2-2	.	CASSRGRQGVGELFF
TRBV7-9	TRBJ2-5	.	CASEGLQETQYF
TRBV10-3	TRBJ2-6	.	CAISGDREEYGANVLTF
TRBV27	TRBJ2-7	few	CASSWTGGTYEQYF